These 32 T cell receptor beta chains came from one sample sequenced in a study of CD8 T cells in cerebrospinal fluid in Alzheimer's disease. TCRdb derives one entry per CDR3 protein from the 10x single-cell sequencing reads, leaving out DNA. The sample is made up of hundreds of distinct CDR3 sequences, and the top ten hold roughly 30% of it. The specimen was cerebrospinal fluid. Receptors were obtained from a human donor with Alzheimer's disease.

Frequency places this clonotype as medium-sized (0.01 to 0.1%). The chain recombines TRBV6-2 or TRBV6-3 with TRBJ2-7; the TRBD1 assignment by TCRdb is unverifiable without DNA. CDR3 size: 13 residues. Germline V gives CDR1 MNHEY, CDR2 SVGEGT. The CDR3 sequence: CASSLGGPYEQYF.

V is TRBV20-1 and J is TRBJ1-2; the D call of TRBD1 rests on TCRdb alone, since no DNA is present to check it. Germline CDR1 reads DFQATT; CDR2 reads SNEGSKA (reference sequence). CDR3 length equals 14 residues. The CDR3 sequence: CSASLDRGAGGYTF.

The rearrangement links TRBV4-3 to TRBJ2-3. Germline V gives CDR1 LGHNA, CDR2 YSLEER. The CDR3 extends over 14 amino acids. CDR3 sequence: CASSPRPNPDTQYF.

The chain is built from TRBV6-5 and TRBJ1-5. Germline V gene data show CDR1 as MNHEY and CDR2 as SVGAGI. This CDR3 comprises 14 residues. The CDR3 loop is CASSYSLSNQPQHF.

Judged by frequency, this clonotype is large. V and J are TRBV29-1 and TRBJ1-2; the D call of TRBD1 rests on TCRdb alone, since no DNA is present to check it. The CDR3 totals 14 residues. Germline CDR1 is SQVTM and CDR2 is ANQGSEA. Here the CDR3 reads CSVEDRGTGPRSTF.

Judged by frequency, this clonotype is medium-sized. The chain uses TRBV12-3 or TRBV12-4 and TRBJ2-7; TCRdb gives TRBD1 as the D gene, but with no DNA this cannot be confirmed. The CDR3 length is 16 residues. CDR3 sequence reads: CASSSLAGTGGYEQYF.

Considering frequency, this clonotype is large. The chain combines TRBV7-8 with TRBJ2-7; the D call from TCRdb, TRBD1, cannot be confirmed without DNA. CDR3 length: 16 residues. The germline CDR1 and CDR2 sequences are SGHVS and FQNEAQ. The CDR3 sequence: CASSFQGAASTYEQYF.

Measured by frequency, this clonotype is large (0.1 to 1%). The rearrangement links TRBV24-1 to TRBJ2-3; the D call of TRBD2 rests on TCRdb alone, since no DNA is present to check it. The CDR3 runs to 15 residues. Germline loops: CDR1 KGHDR, CDR2 SFDVKD. The CDR3 loop reads CATSPRSGSTDTQYF.

This clonotype registers large by frequency. The genes are TRBV6-2 or TRBV6-3 and TRBJ2-2; the TCRdb D gene call, TRBD2, has no DNA to confirm it. The CDR3 sequence is 14 residues long. Germline CDR1 and CDR2: MNHEY and SVGEGT. This CDR3 is CASSSGLATGELFF.

This clonotype is deemed large (0.1 to 1%) by its frequency. The chain has TRBV6-6 and TRBJ2-5; TCRdb calls TRBD1, which cannot be checked without DNA. The V gene's germline CDR1 is MNHNY and CDR2 SVGAGI (reference sequence). The CDR3 loop spans 13 amino acids. CDR3: CASFDRGKETQYF.

By frequency, this clonotype is large. The rearrangement joins TRBV20-1 to TRBJ2-1; TCRdb selects TRBD1, and the lack of DNA leaves this call unchecked. In germline, CDR1 is DFQATT, CDR2 SNEGSKA (reference sequence). CDR3 length equals 18 residues. The CDR3 loop reads CSAHLRGRDRAFYNEQFF.

This clonotype is deemed large by its frequency. The V gene is TRBV30, the J gene TRBJ2-6. Germline CDR1 and CDR2: GTSNPN and SVGIG (reference sequence). CDR3 length: 13 amino acids. The CDR3 loop reads CAWRGSWANVLTF.

The chain combines TRBV5-1 with TRBJ2-3. In germline, CDR1 is SGHRS, CDR2 YFSETQ. This CDR3 has 11 residues. CDR3: CASSFTDTQYF.

The chain uses TRBV7-2 and TRBJ1-2; the TCRdb call, TRBD1, lacks DNA for checking. There are 13 residues in the CDR3. Looked up from germline, CDR1 is SGHTA and CDR2 is FQGNSA. The CDR3 spells CASSFSTGDGYTF.

This clonotype counts as large (0.1 to 1%) by frequency. The gene calls are TRBV20-1 and TRBJ2-1; as DNA is missing, the TRBD2 call by TCRdb cannot be tested. CDR3 length equals 14 residues. CDR1 is DFQATT and CDR2 is SNEGSKA in the germline V gene (reference sequence). This CDR3 reads CSATSTSGENEQFF.

This clonotype shows up as large by frequency. The chain combines TRBV12-5 with TRBJ1-6. Per the germline V gene, CDR1 is LGHNT and CDR2 is FRNRAP. The CDR3 spans 15 residues. The CDR3 is CASGSGGSYNSPLHF.

This clonotype is classed as large by frequency. J is TRBJ2-3 and V is TRBV20-1. Germline CDR1 reads DFQATT; CDR2 reads SNEGSKA (reference sequence). The CDR3 spans 14 residues. CDR3 sequence reads: CSARSTDNTDTQYF.

The chain is built from TRBV30 and TRBJ1-1. The CDR3 covers 13 residues. CDR1 GTSNPN and CDR2 SVGIG come from the germline V gene (reference sequence). CDR3 loop: CAWSVLGMSEAFF.

In terms of frequency, this clonotype is medium-sized (0.01 to 0.1%). The chain uses TRBV11-2 and TRBJ1-5. Germline CDR1 is SGHAT and CDR2 is FQNNGV. This CDR3 contains 13 residues. The CDR3 is CASSLEGHQPQHF.

This clonotype is called medium-sized based on its frequency. The chain carries TRBV6-5 and TRBJ1-6; TCRdb designates TRBD1, a call that cannot be tested without DNA. CDR3 length: 14 residues. Germline loops: CDR1 MNHEY, CDR2 SVGAGI. CDR3 sequence: CASSAPGESSPLHF.

Considering frequency, this clonotype is large. V usage is TRBV7-2 and J usage is TRBJ1-5. The germline gives CDR1 SGHTA, CDR2 FQGNSA. The CDR3 loop spans 14 amino acids. CDR3 residues: CASSLMRSGQPQHF. The full variable domain, rest sourced from reference TRBV7-2 and TRBJ1-5, is GAGVSQSPSNKVTEKGKDVELRCDPISGHTALYWYRQSLGQGLEFLIYFQGNSAPDKSGLPSDRFSAERTGGSVSTLTIQRTQQEDSAVYLCASSLMRSGQPQHFGDGTRLSIL.

This clonotype is deemed large by its frequency. This chain connects TRBV7-9 to TRBJ2-2; the D call from TCRdb, TRBD1, cannot be confirmed without DNA. Germline V gene sequence: CDR1 SEHNR, CDR2 FQNEAQ (reference sequence). CDR3 length: 17 residues. The CDR3 loop is CASSLAMTQGATGELFF. Complete variable domain (other parts from reference TRBV7-9 and TRBJ2-2): DTGVSQNPRHKITKRGQNVTFRCDPISEHNRLYWYRQTLGQGPEFLTYFQNEAQLEKSRLLSDRFSAERPKGSFSTLEIQRTEQGDSAMYLCASSLAMTQGATGELFFGEGSRLTVL.

This clonotype is identified as large from frequency. This chain joins TRBV12-5 and TRBJ2-7. Germline-derived CDR1 and CDR2 are LGHNT and FRNRAP. This CDR3 comprises 11 residues. The CDR3 protein is CASGGVDEQYF.

This clonotype registers medium-sized by frequency. This chain uses TRBV28 with TRBJ2-3; TCRdb indicates TRBD2, and absent DNA this call remains unverified. The CDR3 consists of 13 residues. Germline CDR1 and CDR2: MDHEN and SYDVKM. The CDR3: CASWDYNTDTQYF.

Judged by frequency, this clonotype is large. The rearrangement uses TRBV10-2 and TRBJ2-3; lacking DNA, the TRBD2 call made by TCRdb goes unchecked. CDR3 length: 16 amino acids. Germline V lookup: CDR1 WSHSY, CDR2 SAAADI. The CDR3 sequence is CASRAGGAGVTDTQYF.

In terms of frequency, this clonotype is large. The J gene is TRBJ1-5, the V gene TRBV30. Germline V gene sequence: CDR1 GTSNPN, CDR2 SVGIG (reference sequence). The CDR3 covers 13 residues. CDR3 sequence: CAWSRSSNQPQHF.

The chain is built from TRBV7-2 and TRBJ2-2; TCRdb names TRBD1, which stays unverified in the absence of DNA. Germline-derived CDR1 and CDR2 are SGHTA and FQGNSA. The CDR3 consists of 13 residues. The CDR3 region is CASSPRRDGELFF.

This clonotype shows up as medium-sized (0.01 to 0.1%) by frequency. This rearrangement joins TRBV7-2 to TRBJ2-7; TCRdb's D call of TRBD1 is untestable without DNA. The CDR3 loop spans 15 amino acids. The germline CDR1 and CDR2 sequences are SGHTA and FQGNSA. This CDR3 is CASSLGGGAAEEQYF.

This chain connects TRBV20-1 to TRBJ2-5; as DNA is missing, the TRBD2 call by TCRdb cannot be tested. CDR1 is DFQATT and CDR2 is SNEGSKA in the germline V gene (reference sequence). The CDR3 spans 13 residues. CDR3 protein: CSASPTSGETQYF.

Its frequency marks this clonotype as medium-sized. The chain has TRBV6-5 and TRBJ1-5; TCRdb lists TRBD1, though no DNA is available to test this call. Per the germline V gene, CDR1 is MNHEY and CDR2 is SVGAGI. The CDR3 has 23 amino acids. CDR3 sequence reads: CASPKSVQGAPPPLVYSNQPQHF.

This clonotype registers medium-sized by frequency. This sequence joins TRBV7-2 and TRBJ2-5; TCRdb selects TRBD2, and the lack of DNA leaves this call unchecked. Germline V gene data show CDR1 as SGHTA and CDR2 as FQGNSA. The CDR3 extends over 17 amino acids. CDR3 loop: CASSLTKTSLPEETQYF.

This clonotype is medium-sized by frequency. The chain employs TRBV12-3 or TRBV12-4 and TRBJ1-4; TCRdb picks TRBD1, but there is no DNA to check that call. The CDR3 has 14 amino acids. This CDR3 is CASSWTGGNEKLFF.